This T cell receptor (beta chain) was documented in a study of blood T cells in healthy people across ages. This clonotype turned up a few times. No antigen is known for it. Using a J-beta primer mix together with a sample-barcoded 5' primer, a second PCR was run for roughly 6 to 12 cycles. From the 5' RACE reads, TCRdb called clonotypes with MiXCR, one entry per CDR3 protein. The table has about 1.1 million distinct CDR3 sequences, 30% to 40% seen once; the top ten hold roughly 13%. The study's findings and limits: Aged donors had fewer naive CD4+ cells and lower diversity than long-lived donors. Diversity of TCR beta per million T cells declined in a roughly linear way with age.

The germline V gene has CDR1 DFQATT and CDR2 SNEGSKA (reference sequence). The CDR3 consists of 16 residues. V lost 1 base and J 7 bases, leaving 22 bases between the germline ends. The sample consisted of blood. This TCR was sampled from a man aged 18 to 30 in good health. The chain combines TRBV20-1 with TRBJ1-2; D uncertain. The CDR3: CSARAMETPGSVGYTF. CDR3 nucleotides: TGCAGTGCTAGAGCCATGGAGACCCCAGGTTCAGTTGGCTACACCTTC.